This T cell receptor beta chain stems from a study of shared clonotypes between healthy human individuals. Study-wide background: The study used three CD4 naive, three CD4 memory, two CD8 naive and one CD8 memory plate per donor.

From CD4+ cells came CD45RA+ naive and CD45RA-negative memory subsets. The CDR3 is made up of 16 amino acids. Germline CDR1 reads LNHDA; CDR2 reads SQIVND (reference sequence). The V gene end was trimmed by 5 bases and the J gene end by 5 bases; junction bases not matched to a gene: 10. Assay: immunoSEQ multiplex PCR; the TCRdb copy retains only in-frame clones and omits some. The top ten hold about 0.4% of the sample, which has roughly 1,500,000 clones, roughly 98% seen once. The sequencing sample was made of naive CD4+ T cells sorted from blood. Subset in this sample: CD45RA+ positively selected. The chain joins TRBV19 to TRBJ2-7; the match to TRBD2 covers 12 bases. The receptor's source is a man aged 25-45 years in good health. In DNA, the CDR3 is TGTGCCAGTAGTCTCTTCAGGACTAGCGGGGTCGACGAGCAGTACTTC. Translation: CASSLFRTSGVDEQYF.